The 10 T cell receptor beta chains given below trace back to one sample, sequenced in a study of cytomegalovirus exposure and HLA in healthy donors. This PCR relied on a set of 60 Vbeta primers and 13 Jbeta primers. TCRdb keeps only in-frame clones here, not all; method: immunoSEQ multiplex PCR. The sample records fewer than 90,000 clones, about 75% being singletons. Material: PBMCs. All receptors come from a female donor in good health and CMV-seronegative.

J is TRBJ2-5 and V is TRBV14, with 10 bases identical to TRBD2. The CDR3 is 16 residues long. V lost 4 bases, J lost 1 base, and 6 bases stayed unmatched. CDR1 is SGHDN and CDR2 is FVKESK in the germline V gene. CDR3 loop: CASSRGASGGQETQYF. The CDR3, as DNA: TGTGCCAGCAGCCGAGGTGCTAGCGGGGGCCAAGAGACCCAGTACTTC.

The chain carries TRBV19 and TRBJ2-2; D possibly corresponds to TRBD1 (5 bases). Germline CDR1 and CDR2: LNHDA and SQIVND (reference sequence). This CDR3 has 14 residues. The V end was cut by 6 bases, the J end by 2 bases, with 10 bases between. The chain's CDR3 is CASSFRTNTGELFF. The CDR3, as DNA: TGTGCCAGTAGCTTCCGGACAAACACCGGGGAGCTGTTTTTT. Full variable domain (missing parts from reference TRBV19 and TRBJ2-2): DGGITQSPKYLFRKEGQNVTLSCEQNLNHDAMYWYRQDPGQGLRLIYYSQIVNDFQKGDIAEGYSVSREKKESFPLTVTSAQKNPTAFYLCASSFRTNTGELFFGEGSRLTVL.

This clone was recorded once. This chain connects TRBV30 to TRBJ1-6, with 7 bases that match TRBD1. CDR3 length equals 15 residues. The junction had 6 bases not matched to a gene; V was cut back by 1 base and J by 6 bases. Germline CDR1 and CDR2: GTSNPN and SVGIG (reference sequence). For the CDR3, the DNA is TGTGCCTGGAGTGGCCGGGACAGAAGTAATTCACCCCTCCACTTT. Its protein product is CAWSGRDRSNSPLHF.

CDR3 region: CASSSHTSGSSYEQYF. As DNA, the CDR3 is TGTGCCAGCAGTTCGCATACTAGCGGGAGCTCCTACGAGCAGTACTTC. The chain couples TRBV28 to TRBJ2-7, with 11 bases fitting TRBD2. This CDR3 contains 16 residues. Germline assignment: CDR1 MDHEN and CDR2 SYDVKM. With V trimmed by 4 bases and J by 0 bases, 5 bases remained unmatched.

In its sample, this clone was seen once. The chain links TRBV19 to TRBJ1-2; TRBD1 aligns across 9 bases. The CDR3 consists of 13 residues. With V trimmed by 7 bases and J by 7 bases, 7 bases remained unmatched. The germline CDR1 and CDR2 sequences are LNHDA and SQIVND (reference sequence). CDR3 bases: TGTGCCAGTATCCCGGACAGGGGTGGTGGCTACACCTTC. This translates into CASIPDRGGGYTF.

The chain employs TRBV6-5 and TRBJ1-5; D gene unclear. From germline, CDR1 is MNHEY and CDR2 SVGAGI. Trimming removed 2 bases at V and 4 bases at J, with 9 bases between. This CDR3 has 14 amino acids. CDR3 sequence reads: CASSYLSQNQPQHF. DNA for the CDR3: TGTGCCAGCAGTTACCTAAGCCAAAATCAGCCCCAGCATTTT.

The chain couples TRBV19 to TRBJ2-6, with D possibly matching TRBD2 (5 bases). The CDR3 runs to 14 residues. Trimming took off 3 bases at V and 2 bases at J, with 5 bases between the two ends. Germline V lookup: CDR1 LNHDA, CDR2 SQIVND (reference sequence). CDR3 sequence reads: CASSIGAGANVLTF. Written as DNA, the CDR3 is TGTGCCAGTAGTATCGGGGCTGGGGCCAACGTCCTGACTTTC.

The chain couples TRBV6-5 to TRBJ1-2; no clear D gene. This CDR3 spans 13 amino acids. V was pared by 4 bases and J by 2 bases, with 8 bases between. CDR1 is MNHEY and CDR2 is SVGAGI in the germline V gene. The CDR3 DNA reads TGTGCCAGCAGTTTGGTACAAAACTATGGCTACACCTTC. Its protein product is CASSLVQNYGYTF.

CDR3 bases: TGTGCCAGCAGCGAAAAGGGGGCTAGGGGTGCACCCCTCCACTTT. This encodes CASSEKGARGAPLHF. The chain uses TRBV9 and TRBJ1-6; 7 bases match TRBD1. The germline V gene encodes CDR1 SGDLS and CDR2 YYNGEE. The CDR3 spans 15 residues. J lost 11 bases, V lost 3 bases, and 11 bases had no gene match.

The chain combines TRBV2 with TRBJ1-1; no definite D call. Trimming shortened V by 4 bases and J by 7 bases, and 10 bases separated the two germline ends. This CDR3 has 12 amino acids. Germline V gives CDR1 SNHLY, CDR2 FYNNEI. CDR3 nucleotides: TGTGCCAGCAGTGGGGAGGGCTTTGAAGCTTTCTTT. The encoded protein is CASSGEGFEAFF.